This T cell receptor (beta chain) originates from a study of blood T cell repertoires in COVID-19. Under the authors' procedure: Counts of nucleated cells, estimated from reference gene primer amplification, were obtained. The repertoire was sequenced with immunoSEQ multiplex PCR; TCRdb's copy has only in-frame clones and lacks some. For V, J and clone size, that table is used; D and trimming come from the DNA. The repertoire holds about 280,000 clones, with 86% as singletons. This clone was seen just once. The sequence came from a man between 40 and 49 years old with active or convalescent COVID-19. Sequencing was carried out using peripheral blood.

The CDR3 is CATSRSQAGDAYGYTF. The CDR3 DNA is TGTGCCACCAGCAGATCCCAAGCGGGGGACGCCTATGGCTACACCTTC. This chain uses TRBV15 with TRBJ1-2, with a possible D match to TRBD1 (5 bases). The V gene lost 2 bases and the J gene lost 4 bases, with 17 bases spanning the gap. CDR1 and CDR2 from the germline V gene are LNHNV and YYDKDF (reference sequence). This CDR3 has 16 residues.